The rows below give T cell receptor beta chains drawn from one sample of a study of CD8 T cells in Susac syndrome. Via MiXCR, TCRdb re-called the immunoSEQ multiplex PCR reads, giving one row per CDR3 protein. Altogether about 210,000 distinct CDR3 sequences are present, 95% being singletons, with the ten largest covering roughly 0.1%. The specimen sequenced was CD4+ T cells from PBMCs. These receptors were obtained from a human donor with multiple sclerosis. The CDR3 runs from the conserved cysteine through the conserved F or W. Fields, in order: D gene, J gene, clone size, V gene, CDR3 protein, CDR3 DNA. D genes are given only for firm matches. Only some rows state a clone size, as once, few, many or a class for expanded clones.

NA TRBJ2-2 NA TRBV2 CASSPVGPPGELFF TGTGCCAGCAGCCCGGTTGGGCCCCCCGGGGAGCTGTTTTTT
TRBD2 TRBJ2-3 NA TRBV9 CASSVARGADTQYF TGTGCCAGCAGCGTAGCTCGGGGGGCAGATACGCAGTATTTT
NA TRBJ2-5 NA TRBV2 CASSRARTQETQYF TGTGCCAGCAGCCGGGCCAGAACTCAAGAGACCCAGTACTTC
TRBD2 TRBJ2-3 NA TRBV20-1 CSASLAASGRVTDTQYF TGCAGTGCTAGTCTGGCGGCGAGCGGGAGAGTGACAGATACGCAGTATTTT
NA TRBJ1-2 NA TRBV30 CAWTRDYGYTF TGTGCCTGGACACGGGACTATGGCTACACCTTC
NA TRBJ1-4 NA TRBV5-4 CASSSDGGTATNEKLFF TGTGCCAGCAGCTCGGACGGGGGGACTGCAACTAATGAAAAACTGTTTTTT
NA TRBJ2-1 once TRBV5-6 CASRSLRERIYNEQFF TGTGCCAGCAGATCGCTCCGGGAGAGAATCTACAATGAGCAGTTCTTC
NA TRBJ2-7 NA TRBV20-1 CSAAIVQGLSYEQYF TGCAGTGCTGCAATCGTACAGGGTTTGTCCTACGAGCAGTACTTC
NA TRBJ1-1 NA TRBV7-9 CASSSLPGPSSEAFF TGTGCCAGCAGCTCGCTACCGGGTCCCTCATCTGAAGCTTTCTTT
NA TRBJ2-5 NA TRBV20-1 CSARPGATTVTQYF TGCAGTGCTAGGCCCGGGGCCACGACCGTTACCCAGTACTTC
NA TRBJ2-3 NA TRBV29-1 CSAGTGTDTQYF TGCAGCGCCGGTACGGGCACAGATACGCAGTATTTT
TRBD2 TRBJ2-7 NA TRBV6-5 CASSYGERGPYEQYF TGTGCCAGCAGTTACGGGGAGCGGGGGCCTTACGAGCAGTACTTC
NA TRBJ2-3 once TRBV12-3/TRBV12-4 CASPGEDTQYF TGTGCCAGCCCCGGAGAAGATACGCAGTATTTT
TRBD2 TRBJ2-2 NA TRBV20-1 CSAAKRGTNTGELFF TGCAGTGCTGCTAAGCGGGGGACGAACACCGGGGAGCTGTTTTTT
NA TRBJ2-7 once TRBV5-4 CASSVPGLEQYF TGTGCCAGCAGCGTCCCGGGGCTCGAGCAGTACTTC
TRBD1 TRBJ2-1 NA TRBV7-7 CASSASGTGAYNEQFF TGTGCTAGCAGCGCTTCCGGGACAGGAGCCTACAATGAGCAGTTCTTC
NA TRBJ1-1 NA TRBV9 CASSVGVGTEAFF TGTGCCAGCAGCGTAGGGGTCGGGACTGAAGCTTTCTTT
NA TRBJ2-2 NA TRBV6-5 CASSYVNTGELFF TGTGCCAGCAGTTATGTTAACACCGGGGAGCTGTTTTTT
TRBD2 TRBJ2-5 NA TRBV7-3 CASSSSGQETQYF TGTGCCAGCAGTTCTAGCGGCCAAGAGACCCAGTACTTC
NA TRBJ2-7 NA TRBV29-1 CSVGQSYEQYF TGCAGCGTGGGACAATCCTACGAGCAGTACTTC
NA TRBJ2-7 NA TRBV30 CAWSHRIEQYF TGTGCCTGGAGTCACCGGATAGAGCAGTACTTC
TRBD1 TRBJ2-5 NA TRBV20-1 CSARYTGGQETQYF TGCAGTGCTAGATACACAGGGGGCCAAGAGACCCAGTACTTC
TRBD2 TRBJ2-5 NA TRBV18 CASSGWTRETQYF TGTGCCAGCTCAGGTTGGACTAGGGAGACCCAGTACTTC
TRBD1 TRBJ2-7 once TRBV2 CASSEQDRTYEQYF TGTGCCAGCAGTGAACAGGACAGGACTTACGAGCAGTACTTC
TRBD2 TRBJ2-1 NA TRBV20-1 CSAGTSGRPQLYNEQFF TGCAGTGCCGGGACTAGCGGGAGACCCCAGCTATACAATGAGCAGTTCTTC
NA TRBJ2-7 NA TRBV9 CASSVDWGPSEQYF TGTGCCAGCAGCGTAGACTGGGGGCCGAGCGAGCAGTACTTC
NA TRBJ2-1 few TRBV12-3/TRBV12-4 CASSLSGSSYNEQFF TGTGCCAGCAGTCTGAGCGGTAGCTCCTACAATGAGCAGTTCTTC
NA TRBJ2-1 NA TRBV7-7 CASSPTGTPYNEQFF TGTGCCAGCAGCCCAACCGGGACACCCTACAATGAGCAGTTCTTC
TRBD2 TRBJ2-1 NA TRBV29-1 CSVEEVGGYNEQFF TGCAGCGTTGAAGAGGTCGGGGGGTACAATGAGCAGTTCTTC
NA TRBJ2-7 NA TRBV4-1 CASRNFLGEQYF TGCGCCAGCAGAAATTTCTTGGGCGAGCAGTACTTC
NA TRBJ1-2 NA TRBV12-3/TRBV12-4 CASSRGYGYTF TGTGCCAGCAGCCGGGGCTATGGCTACACCTTC
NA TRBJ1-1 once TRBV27 CASSPATRPNTEAFF TGTGCCAGCAGTCCAGCCACAAGACCGAACACTGAAGCTTTCTTT
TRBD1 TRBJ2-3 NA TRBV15 CATSRDQGANTDTQYF TGTGCCACCAGCAGAGATCAGGGGGCCAACACAGATACGCAGTATTTT
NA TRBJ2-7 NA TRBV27 CASSLSGAEQYF TGTGCCAGCAGTTTGTCAGGGGCCGAGCAGTACTTC
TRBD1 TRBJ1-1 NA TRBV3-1 CASSRSAGQMNTEAFF TGTGCCAGCAGCCGTTCGGCGGGACAGATGAACACTGAAGCTTTCTTT
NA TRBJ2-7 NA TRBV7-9 CASTSDRTYEQYF TGTGCCAGCACCTCAGACAGGACCTACGAGCAGTACTTC
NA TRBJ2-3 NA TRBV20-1 CSAPFRGTDTQYF TGCAGTGCGCCCTTCAGGGGAACAGATACGCAGTATTTT
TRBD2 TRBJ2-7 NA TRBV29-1 CSGAQGLKYEQYF TGCAGCGGTGCGCAGGGACTAAAGTACGAGCAGTACTTC
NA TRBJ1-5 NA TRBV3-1 CASSQETGNQPQHF TGTGCCAGCAGCCAAGAAACTGGCAATCAGCCCCAGCATTTT
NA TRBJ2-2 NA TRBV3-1 CASSLRSGTGELFF TGTGCCAGCAGCTTACGTTCGGGCACCGGGGAGCTGTTTTTT
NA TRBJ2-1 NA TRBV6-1 CASSRQGKGNEQFF TGTGCCAGCAGTAGGCAGGGGAAGGGAAATGAGCAGTTCTTC
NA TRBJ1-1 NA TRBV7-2 CASSPSTGSTEAFF TGTGCCAGCAGCCCGTCGACAGGTAGCACTGAAGCTTTCTTT
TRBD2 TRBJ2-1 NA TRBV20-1 CSAGSPPGLAGVNNEQFF TGCAGTGCTGGATCACCTCCGGGACTAGCGGGAGTTAATAATGAGCAGTTCTTC
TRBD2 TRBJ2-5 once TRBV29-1 CSVGGLAGGNVQTQYF TGCAGCGTTGGGGGACTAGCGGGAGGGAATGTACAGACCCAGTACTTC
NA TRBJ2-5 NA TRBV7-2 CASSLILRGETQYF TGTGCCAGCAGCTTAATTCTACGGGGAGAGACCCAGTACTTC
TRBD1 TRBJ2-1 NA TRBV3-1 CASSQGGSGQGRYNEQFF TGTGCCAGCAGCCAGGGTGGAAGCGGACAGGGAAGATACAATGAGCAGTTCTTC
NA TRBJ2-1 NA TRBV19 CASSIDQSGGVDEQFF TGTGCCAGTAGTATAGATCAATCTGGCGGGGTCGATGAGCAGTTCTTC
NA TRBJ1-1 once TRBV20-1 CSARVFQATEAFF TGCAGTGCTAGAGTGTTCCAAGCCACTGAAGCTTTCTTT
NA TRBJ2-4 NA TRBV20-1 CSASGGPGIQYF TGCAGTGCTAGCGGGGGCCCAGGGATTCAGTACTTC
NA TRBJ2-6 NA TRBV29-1 CSVLPQGQISGANVLTF TGCAGCGTCCTTCCGCAAGGCCAAATCTCTGGGGCCAACGTCCTGACTTTC
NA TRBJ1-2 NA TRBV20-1 CSASPLGIGYTF TGCAGTGCTAGTCCGCTGGGGATCGGCTACACCTTC